Given below is one TCR beta chain in context. In the original analysis: Estimation of nucleated cell counts was performed using reference gene primer amplification. Assay used: immunoSEQ multiplex PCR; TCRdb lists only in-frame clones, some missing. That table gives V, J and clone size, and the DNA gave D and trimming. The sample holds around 77,000 clones, more than 90% seen once. The entry originates in a study of blood T cell repertoires in COVID-19. Study details: Acute and convalescent COVID-19 samples came from the United States, Italy and Spain.

This CDR3 is built from 16 residues. The receptor was isolated from a woman older than 75 with active or convalescent COVID-19. The V and J genes are TRBV12-1 and TRBJ1-1; TRBD1, the table's D call, lacks a check against the DNA. TRBV12-1 is classified as a pseudogene. What was sequenced was peripheral blood. The CDR3 sequence: CASTANLRQADTEAFF. In DNA, the CDR3 is TGTGCCAGCACCGCCAATCTCAGACAGGCGGACACTGAAGCTTTCTTT.